The present TCR beta chain was sequenced within a study of blood T cell repertoires in COVID-19. Germline V gene lookup returns CDR1 SQVTM and CDR2 ANQGSEA. The CDR3 is 15 amino acids. The V gene lost 6 bases and the J gene lost 2 bases, with 20 bases spanning the gap. Sequencing was performed with immunoSEQ multiplex PCR; in TCRdb, only in-frame clones are kept and a portion is missing. The sample carries roughly 180,000 clones, approximately 81% recorded once. The receptor was isolated from a man aged 55-75 years who had recovered from COVID-19. The gene calls are TRBV29-1 and TRBJ2-7; possibly TRBD1 for D (6 bases). Sequenced material: PBMCs or T cells enriched from blood (not recorded which). DNA of the CDR3: TGCAGCGTCCTTGGAGGCAGGGGATCACCCTACGAGCAGTACTTC. Translated, it gives CSVLGGRGSPYEQYF.